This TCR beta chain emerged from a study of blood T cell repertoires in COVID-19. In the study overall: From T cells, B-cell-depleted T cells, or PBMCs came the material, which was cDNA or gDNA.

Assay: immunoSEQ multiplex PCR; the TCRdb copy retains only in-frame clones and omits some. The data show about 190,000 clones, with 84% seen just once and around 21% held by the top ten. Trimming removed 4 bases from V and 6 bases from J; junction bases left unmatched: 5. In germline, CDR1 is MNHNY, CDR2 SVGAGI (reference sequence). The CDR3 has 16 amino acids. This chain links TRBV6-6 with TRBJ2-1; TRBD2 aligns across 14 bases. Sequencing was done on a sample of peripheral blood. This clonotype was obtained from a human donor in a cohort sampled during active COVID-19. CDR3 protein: CASSSSGLAGVNEQFF. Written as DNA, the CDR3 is TGTGCCAGCAGTTCCTCGGGACTAGCGGGGGTCAATGAGCAGTTCTTC.